Each of the 28 T cell receptor beta chains below was sequenced from the same sample in a study of T cells in women clearing cervical HPV infection. Profiling relied on immunoSEQ multiplex PCR, and the TCRdb table lists in-frame clones only, not all of them. The sample's table shows 30,000 to 45,000 clones. The material sequenced was blood buffy coat. These receptors were taken from a woman between 18 and 70 years old with a cervical HPV16 infection that either progressed to CIN3+ or cleared (not recorded which).

The CDR3 spells CASSQGTGQETQYF. The covered CDR3 bases are TGCGCCAGCAGCCAAGGGACTGGACAAGAGACC. This chain uses TRBV4-1 with TRBJ2-5; D perhaps matches TRBD2 (5 bases). The read terminates 3 residues before the CDR3 end, so the remaining end is supplied by the germline J gene. Trimming pared 1 base from V and 2 bases from J, leaving 8 bases between. Germline CDR1 and CDR2: MGHRA and YSYEKL. This CDR3 is built from 14 residues.

Points on this clone: Read sequence stops 3 residues before the CDR3 end, and the germline J gene provides the missing end. V and J are TRBV7-2 and TRBJ2-2; no clear D gene. CDR3 length: 11 residues. Deletions cut 4 bases from V and 5 bases from J, with 2 bases between. The germline CDR1 and CDR2 sequences are SGHTA and FQGNSA. CDR3 protein: CASSSTGELFF. Partial CDR3 DNA: TGTGCCAGCAGCTCTACCGGGGAG.

As to this clone: The read gets to within 3 residues of the CDR3 end, and the germline J gene fills in the rest. The J gene is TRBJ2-5, the V gene TRBV7-2; unclear D gene. This CDR3 is built from 13 residues. The ends were cut back, 4 bases at V and 2 bases at J, with 8 bases in the middle. From germline, CDR1 is SGHTA and CDR2 FQGNSA. The CDR3 DNA, read in part, is TGTGCCAGCAGCTACTACCGGCAAGAGACC. It codes for CASSYYRQET. The whole CDR3 sequence reads CASSYYRQETQYF. The full variable domain, its missing parts supplied by reference TRBV7-2 and TRBJ2-5, is GAGVSQSPSNKVTEKGKDVELRCDPISGHTALYWYRQSLGQGLEFLIYFQGNSAPDKSGLPSDRFSAERTGGSVSTLTIQRTQQEDSAVYLCASSYYRQETQYFGPGTRLLVL.

On this clone: The CDR3 end is not reached by the read, which stops 3 residues before it; the germline J gene fills it in. The chain uses TRBV7-3 and TRBJ2-3; no reliable D call. CDR1 and CDR2 (germline): SGHTA, FQGTGA. V lost 1 base and J lost 1, with 3 bases in between. The CDR3 length is 13 residues. The sequenced CDR3 bases are TGTGCCAGCAGCTTAAAGGGCACAGATACG. This codes for CASSLKGTDT. The full CDR3 is CASSLKGTDTQYF.

Note on this clone: The read finishes 3 residues shy of the CDR3 end, and the germline J gene is used to complete it. Other DNA sequences in the same sample also yield this CDR3. The genes are TRBV18 and TRBJ2-1, with 12 bases that match TRBD2. This CDR3 spans 18 amino acids. The V and J ends lost 3 bases and 4 bases, in that order; junction bases with no gene match: 10. Germline assignment: CDR1 KGHSH and CDR2 LQKENI. The CDR3 DNA, read in part, is TGTGCCAGCTCACCTCCAGGCTACCTAGCGGGGGGGTACAATGAG. Translation gives CASSPPGYLAGGYNE. The whole CDR3 protein reads CASSPPGYLAGGYNEQFF. Together with reference TRBV18 and TRBJ2-1, the CDR3 gives the full variable domain: NAGVMQNPRHLVRRRGQEARLRCSPMKGHSHVYWYRQLPEEGLKFMVYLQKENIIDESGMPKERFSAEFPKEGPSILRIQQVVRGDSAAYFCASSPPGYLAGGYNEQFFGPGTRLTVL.

As to this clone: The read ends 3 residues early relative to the CDR3; the germline J gene fills the gap. V is TRBV24-1 and J is TRBJ2-5; weak D call: TRBD1 (5 bases). CDR3 length: 15 amino acids. From germline, CDR1 is KGHDR and CDR2 SFDVKD. The germline V and J ends were trimmed by 0 bases and 0 bases, with 7 bases remaining between them. CDR3 in amino acids: CATSDLQQDQETQYF. The covered CDR3 bases are TGTGCCACCAGTGATTTGCAACAGGACCAAGAGACC.

On this clone itself: Coverage ceases 3 residues before the CDR3 finishes, and the germline J gene fills in the end. The chain joins TRBV19 to TRBJ1-1; the D gene is possibly TRBD1 (6 bases). This CDR3 has 14 amino acids. Per the germline V gene, CDR1 is LNHDA and CDR2 is SQIVND (reference sequence). V lost 4 bases to trimming and J lost 2 bases, with 11 bases between them. CDR3 amino acids: CASSKARGNTEAFF. The sequenced part of the CDR3 DNA is TGTGCCAGTAGTAAGGCCAGGGGTAACACTGAA.

In the case of this clone: The sequence runs out 3 residues before the end of the CDR3; the remainder is reconstructed from the germline J gene. The gene calls are TRBV6-2 or TRBV6-3 and TRBJ2-7; 7 nucleotides align to TRBD2. The CDR3 spans 14 residues. Unmatched junction bases numbered 11, after V lost 8 bases and J lost 4 bases. Germline V gene data show CDR1 as MNHEY and CDR2 as SVGEGT. The CDR3 is CASLAGAVPYEQYF. The sequenced part of the CDR3 DNA is TGTGCCAGCCTCGCGGGAGCGGTCCCGTACGAG.

Details on this clone: The sequence runs out 3 residues before the end of the CDR3; the remainder is reconstructed from the germline J gene. The rearrangement uses TRBV6-2 or TRBV6-3 and TRBJ2-2; a weak D match, TRBD2 (6 bases). V was cut by 4 bases and J by 1 base, with 16 bases left in between. The CDR3 loop spans 17 amino acids. The germline V gene encodes CDR1 MNHEY and CDR2 SVGEGT. The CDR3 bases that were read are TGTGCCAGCAGTTCGCATTGGGGTAGCGGGAACACCGGGGAG. It codes for CASSSHWGSGNTGE. From start to end, the CDR3 is CASSSHWGSGNTGELFF.

About this clone itself: The read ends 3 residues shy of where the CDR3 ends; the end is completed using the germline J gene. The V and J genes are TRBV7-2 and TRBJ2-2, with unresolved D. V lost 2 bases, J lost 6 bases, and 7 bases lay in between. Germline V CDR1 and CDR2: SGHTA, FQGNSA. The CDR3 is 13 amino acids. The part of the CDR3 DNA that was read is TGTGCCAGCAGCTTACCGGCGGCCGGGGAG. Translated: CASSLPAAGE. The full-length CDR3 reads as CASSLPAAGELFF.

On this clone itself: The read gets to within 3 residues of the CDR3 end, and the germline J gene fills in the rest. This chain uses TRBV4-1 with TRBJ1-1; D gene ambiguous. The CDR3 runs 15 residues. Trimming removed 1 base from V and 3 bases from J, with 12 bases in between. In germline, CDR1 is MGHRA, CDR2 YSYEKL. CDR3 protein: CASSQGALSDTEAFF. CDR3 DNA, as far as it was read: TGCGCCAGCAGCCAAGGGGCGCTATCGGACACTGAA.

Details on this clone: The read terminates 3 residues before the CDR3 end, so the remaining end is supplied by the germline J gene. V usage is TRBV7-2 and J usage is TRBJ2-2; D perhaps matches TRBD1 (6 bases). V was clipped by 3 bases and J by 4 bases, with 12 bases between them. From germline, CDR1 is SGHTA and CDR2 FQGNSA. The CDR3 is 15 residues long. Incomplete CDR3 DNA: TGTGCCAGCAGCTTCCAGGGGAGATCCACCGGGGAG. Its translation: CASSFQGRSTGE. In full, the CDR3 is CASSFQGRSTGELFF. Together with reference TRBV7-2 and TRBJ2-2, the CDR3 gives the full variable domain: GAGVSQSPSNKVTEKGKDVELRCDPISGHTALYWYRQSLGQGLEFLIYFQGNSAPDKSGLPSDRFSAERTGGSVSTLTIQRTQQEDSAVYLCASSFQGRSTGELFFGEGSRLTVL.

The CDR3 bases that were read are TGTGCCAGCAGCCCAGGGGTGAACTATGGC. Protein: CASSPGVNYG. The full CDR3 is CASSPGVNYGYTF. The chain uses TRBV7-2 and TRBJ1-2; maybe TRBD1 (6 bases). The sequence runs out 3 residues before the end of the CDR3; the remainder is reconstructed from the germline J gene. Germline V gives CDR1 SGHTA, CDR2 FQGNSA. The CDR3 has 13 amino acids. Trimming removed 5 bases from V and 2 bases from J, with 9 bases in between.

Comment on this clone: The sequence runs out 3 residues before the end of the CDR3; the remainder is reconstructed from the germline J gene. The chain combines TRBV6-1 with TRBJ1-1; 10 bases line up with TRBD1. Trimming cost V 4 bases and J 5 bases; bases outside gene matches: 4. This CDR3 spans 14 amino acids. Germline lookup yields CDR1 MNHNS and CDR2 SASEGT. The covered CDR3 bases are TGTGCCAGCAGTGGACAGGGGGCTGGGACTGAA. This encodes CASSGQGAGTE. The whole CDR3 region reads CASSGQGAGTEAFF.

The CDR3 is CASSSYLTTTDTQYF. CDR3 DNA (partial): TGTGCCAGCAGCTCCTATTTGACTACCACAGATACG. The gene calls are TRBV7-9 and TRBJ2-3, with TRBD2 as a possible D gene (5 bases). The CDR3 end is not reached by the read, which stops 3 residues before it; the germline J gene fills it in. Per the germline V gene, CDR1 is SEHNR and CDR2 is FQNEAQ (reference sequence). The V end lost 4 bases, the J end lost 2 bases, and 13 bases lay between the germline ends. The CDR3 covers 15 residues.

Concerning this clone itself: The sequence runs out 3 residues before the end of the CDR3; the remainder is reconstructed from the germline J gene. Other DNA sequences within the sample encode an identical CDR3. The chain is built from TRBV6-4 and TRBJ2-3, with TRBD2 matching over 10 bases. V shed 0 bases and J 2 bases; nucleotides not matched to a gene: 2. From germline, CDR1 is MRHNA and CDR2 SNTAGT. The CDR3 totals 16 residues. CDR3 residues: CASSDSSGGATDTQYF. The sequenced part of the CDR3 DNA is TGTGCCAGCAGTGACTCGAGCGGGGGGGCCACAGATACG.

For this clone: From the germline J gene comes the end of the CDR3, since the read stops 3 residues before it. The chain employs TRBV10-1 and TRBJ2-1; possible D gene TRBD1, 5 bases. This CDR3 is built from 9 residues. Germline lookup yields CDR1 WNHNN and CDR2 SYGVQD (reference sequence). V shed 11 bases and J shed 9 bases, with 8 bases lying between them. CDR3 DNA, as far as it was read: TGCGCCGCCCAGGGTGAG. This encodes CAAQGE. From start to end, the CDR3 is CAAQGEQFF.

Regarding this clone: The read terminates 3 residues ahead of where the CDR3 ends, so the germline J gene completes it. The chain recombines TRBV5-5 with TRBJ1-2; D ambiguous. The length of the CDR3 is 14 residues. Germline CDR1 and CDR2: SGHKS and YYEKEE (reference sequence). CDR3 protein: CASSSMTTPQGYTF. The sequenced part of the CDR3 DNA is TGTGCCAGCAGCTCGATGACAACCCCACAAGGC. Together with reference TRBV5-5 and TRBJ1-2, the CDR3 gives the full variable domain: DAGVTQSPTHLIKTRGQQVTLRCSPISGHKSVSWYQQVLGQGPQFIFQYYEKEERGRGNFPDRFSARQFPNYSSELNVNALLLGDSALYLCASSSMTTPQGYTFGSGTRLTVV.

Of note for this clone: The read ends 3 residues early relative to the CDR3; the germline J gene fills the gap. This sequence joins TRBV19 and TRBJ2-7; 7 bases are a match to TRBD1. With V trimmed by 2 bases and J by 0 bases, 1 base remained unmatched. The CDR3 is 14 residues long. CDR1 and CDR2 from the germline V gene are LNHDA and SQIVND (reference sequence). CDR3 sequence reads: CASSIRDSSYEQYF. The part of the CDR3 DNA that was read is TGTGCCAGTAGTATACGGGACAGCTCCTACGAG.

Concerning this clone itself: From the germline J gene comes the end of the CDR3, since the read stops 3 residues before it. The chain recombines TRBV5-1 with TRBJ1-1, with D tentatively TRBD1 (5 bases). The CDR3 contains 13 residues. V was shortened by 3 bases and J by 1 base, with 7 bases between the two germline ends. CDR1 and CDR2 from the germline V gene are SGHRS and YFSETQ. CDR3: CASSSQGNTEAFF. The DNA read from the CDR3 is TGCGCCAGCAGCTCGCAGGGGAACACTGAA.

Regarding this clone: The read ends 3 residues before the CDR3 terminus; that terminus is restored from the germline J gene. J is TRBJ1-4 and V is TRBV4-1; possible D gene TRBD1, 5 bases. There are 13 residues in the CDR3. Germline CDR1 is MGHRA and CDR2 is YSYEKL. Trimming removed 7 bases at V and 8 bases at J, with 14 bases between. The CDR3 spells CASKRARGEKLFF. CDR3 bases read: TGCGCCAGCAAACGGGCCCGGGGGGAAAAA.

A remark on this clone: Read data end 3 residues before the CDR3 end; the end is taken from the germline J gene. The rearrangement joins TRBV28 to TRBJ2-1; the match to TRBD1 covers 9 bases. Germline V gene lookup returns CDR1 MDHEN and CDR2 SYDVKM. V was clipped by 3 bases and J by 6 bases; unmatched bases: 9. The CDR3 runs 16 residues. The CDR3 bases that were read are TGTGCCAGCAGTTTCTCGGAACAGGGGGCCGTCAATGAG. Its translation: CASSFSEQGAVNE. The CDR3 in full is CASSFSEQGAVNEQFF. Looking up the rest from reference TRBV28 and TRBJ2-1 gives the full variable domain: DVKVTQSSRYLVKRTGEKVFLECVQDMDHENMFWYRQDPGLGLRLIYFSYDVKMKEKGDIPEGYSVSREKKERFSLILESASTNQTSMYLCASSFSEQGAVNEQFFGPGTRLTVL.

Of note for this clone: Read data end 3 residues before the CDR3 end; the end is taken from the germline J gene. This chain uses TRBV20-1 with TRBJ2-5; 7 nucleotides agree with TRBD1. Germline trimming cut 5 bases from V and 7 bases from J; bases unmatched to any gene: 10. Germline CDR1 DFQATT, CDR2 SNEGSKA (reference sequence). The CDR3 extends over 13 amino acids. The DNA read from the CDR3 is TGCAGTGCTGCCGGGACAGAAGGTGTGACC. Its protein product is CSAAGTEGVT. The full CDR3 is CSAAGTEGVTQYF.

On this clone: The CDR3 goes on 3 residues after the read ends, and that part is filled in from the germline J gene. This chain connects TRBV7-9 to TRBJ1-1; D may be TRBD1 (5 bases). This CDR3 has 15 residues. Germline V gene lookup returns CDR1 SEHNR and CDR2 FQNEAQ (reference sequence). The V and J ends lost 5 bases and 4 bases respectively, with 17 bases between them. CDR3 in amino acids: CASSKVGRVITEAFF. The CDR3 bases that were read are TGTGCCAGCAGCAAAGTCGGCAGGGTGATCACTGAA.

About this clone: Read coverage stops 3 residues before the CDR3 terminus; the germline J gene supplies the remainder. This chain joins TRBV7-9 and TRBJ2-5, with a weak D call TRBD1 (5 bases). The CDR3 length is 15 residues. Trimming stripped 4 bases from V and 5 bases from J, with 17 bases between. CDR1 and CDR2 (germline): SEHNR, FQNEAQ (reference sequence). This CDR3 reads CASSSPIGQSETQYF. CDR3 bases read: TGTGCCAGCAGCTCTCCGATCGGACAATCGGAGACC.

CDR3 loop: CSTRGRGNEKLFF. The part of the CDR3 DNA that was read is TGCAGCACTAGGGGGCGAGGTAATGAAAAA. The chain carries TRBV29-1 and TRBJ1-4, with 7 bases identical to TRBD1. The read halts 3 residues ahead of the CDR3 end, with the missing end drawn from the germline J gene. The J segment lost 4 bases and the V segment lost 8 bases, leaving 7 bases of the junction unmatched. This CDR3 is 13 amino acids long. CDR1 and CDR2 (germline): SQVTM, ANQGSEA.

CDR3 DNA (partial): TGTGCCAGCCAGCGGTTAGCGGTACACCAAGAGACC. Encoded protein: CASQRLAVHQET. The whole CDR3 reads CASQRLAVHQETQYF. The gene calls are TRBV6-2 or TRBV6-3 and TRBJ2-5; possible D gene TRBD2, 6 bases. The missing CDR3 end, 3 residues past where the read stops, is filled in from the germline J gene. Germline V CDR1 and CDR2: MNHEY, SVGEGT. The CDR3 contains 15 residues. V lost 8 bases, J lost 0 bases, and 16 bases lay in between.

As to this clone: Read data end 3 residues before the CDR3 end; the end is taken from the germline J gene. The chain combines TRBV6-2 or TRBV6-3 with TRBJ2-7, with 7 bases identical to TRBD2. Germline V gene data show CDR1 as MNHEY and CDR2 as SVGEGT. V lost 5 bases to trimming and J lost 6 bases; unmatched junction nucleotides: 1. This CDR3 spans 11 amino acids. The CDR3 loop reads CASSRGVEQYF. The covered CDR3 bases are TGTGCCAGCAGTCGGGGGGTCGAG.